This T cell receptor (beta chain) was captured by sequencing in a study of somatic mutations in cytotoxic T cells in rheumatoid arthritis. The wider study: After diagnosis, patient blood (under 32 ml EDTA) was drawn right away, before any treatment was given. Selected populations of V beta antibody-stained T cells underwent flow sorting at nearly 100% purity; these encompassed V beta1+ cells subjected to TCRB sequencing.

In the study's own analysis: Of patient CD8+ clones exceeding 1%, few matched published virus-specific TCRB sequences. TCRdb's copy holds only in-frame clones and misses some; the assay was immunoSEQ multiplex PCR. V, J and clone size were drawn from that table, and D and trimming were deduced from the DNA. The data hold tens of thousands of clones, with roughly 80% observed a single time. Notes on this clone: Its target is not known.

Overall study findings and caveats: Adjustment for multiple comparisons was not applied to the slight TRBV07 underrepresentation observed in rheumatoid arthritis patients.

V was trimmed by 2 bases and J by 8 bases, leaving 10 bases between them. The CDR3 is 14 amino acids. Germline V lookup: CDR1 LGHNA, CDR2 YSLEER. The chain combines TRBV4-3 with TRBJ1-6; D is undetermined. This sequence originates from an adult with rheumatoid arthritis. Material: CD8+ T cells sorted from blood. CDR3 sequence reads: CASSQKGGDSPLHF. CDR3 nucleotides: TGCGCCAGCAGCCAAAAGGGTGGGGATTCACCCCTCCACTTT.